These 2 T cell receptor beta chains came from one sample sequenced in a study of CD8 T cells in Susac syndrome. Random hexamers were used to reverse transcribe the RNA input (about 0.5 to 1 ug). TCRdb analysed the immunoSEQ multiplex PCR reads with MiXCR anew, one entry per CDR3 protein. The repertoire holds just over 300,000 distinct CDR3 sequences, 92% seen once, with more than 0.06% in the top ten. Input material: CD4+ T cells from PBMCs. The receptor source for this set is a human donor with multiple sclerosis.

This rearrangement joins TRBV4-3 to TRBJ1-1, with D unresolved. CDR1 and CDR2 (germline): LGHNA, YSLEER. CDR3 length equals 16 residues. Deletions cut 0 bases from V and 0 bases from J, with 11 bases between. CDR3 amino acids: CASSQDVASMNTEAFF. The CDR3 bases are TGCGCCAGCAGCCAAGACGTCGCCTCCATGAACACTGAAGCTTTCTTT.

The chain is built from TRBV6-4 and TRBJ1-1; the D gene is possibly TRBD1 (6 bases). Germline V gene sequence: CDR1 MRHNA, CDR2 SNTAGT. Trimming stripped 6 bases from V and 3 bases from J, with 17 bases between. The CDR3 runs to 15 residues. The CDR3 DNA reads as TGTGCCAGCAGAAGGGGGGCCCTTGAGGACACTGAAGCTTTCTTT. As protein: CASRRGALEDTEAFF.